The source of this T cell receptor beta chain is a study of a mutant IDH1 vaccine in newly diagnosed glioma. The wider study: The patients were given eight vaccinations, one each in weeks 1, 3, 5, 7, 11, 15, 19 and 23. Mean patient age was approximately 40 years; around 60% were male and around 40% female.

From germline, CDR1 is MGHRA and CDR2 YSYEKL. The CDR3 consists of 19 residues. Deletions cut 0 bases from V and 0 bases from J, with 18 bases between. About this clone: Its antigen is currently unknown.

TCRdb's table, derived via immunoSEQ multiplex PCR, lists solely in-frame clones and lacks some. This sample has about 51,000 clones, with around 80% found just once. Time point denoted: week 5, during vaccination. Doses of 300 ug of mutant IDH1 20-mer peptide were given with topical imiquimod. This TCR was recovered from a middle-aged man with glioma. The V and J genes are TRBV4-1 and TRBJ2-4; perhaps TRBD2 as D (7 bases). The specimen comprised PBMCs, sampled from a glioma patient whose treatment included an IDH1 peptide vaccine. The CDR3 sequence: CASSQDSPGGAIAKNIQYF. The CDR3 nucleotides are TGCGCCAGCAGCCAAGATTCGCCTGGGGGGGCCATAGCCAAAAACATTCAGTACTTC.